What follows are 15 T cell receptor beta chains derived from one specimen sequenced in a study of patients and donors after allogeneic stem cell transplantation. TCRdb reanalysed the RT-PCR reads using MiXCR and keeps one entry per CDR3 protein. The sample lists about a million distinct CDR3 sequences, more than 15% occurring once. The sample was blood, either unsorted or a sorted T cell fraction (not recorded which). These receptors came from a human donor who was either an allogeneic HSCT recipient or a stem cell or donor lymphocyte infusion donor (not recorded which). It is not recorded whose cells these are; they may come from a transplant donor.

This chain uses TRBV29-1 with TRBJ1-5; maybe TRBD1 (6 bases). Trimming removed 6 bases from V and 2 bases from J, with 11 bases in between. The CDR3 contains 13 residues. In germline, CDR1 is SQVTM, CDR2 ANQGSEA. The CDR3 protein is CSVVQGGNQPQHF. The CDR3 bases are TGCAGCGTCGTACAGGGCGGCAATCAGCCCCAGCATTTT.

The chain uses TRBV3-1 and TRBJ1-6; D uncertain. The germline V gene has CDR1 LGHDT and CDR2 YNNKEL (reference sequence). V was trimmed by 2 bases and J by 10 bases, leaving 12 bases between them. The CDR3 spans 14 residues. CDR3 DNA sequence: TGTGCCAGCAGCCAACGACGGGATATCTCACCCCTCCACTTT. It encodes CASSQRRDISPLHF.

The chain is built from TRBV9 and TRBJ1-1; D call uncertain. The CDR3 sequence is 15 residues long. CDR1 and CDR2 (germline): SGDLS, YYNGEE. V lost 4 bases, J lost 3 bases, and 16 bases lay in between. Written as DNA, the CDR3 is TGTGCCAGCAGCCCCAATCCGGAGGGAGACACTGAAGCTTTCTTT. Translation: CASSPNPEGDTEAFF.

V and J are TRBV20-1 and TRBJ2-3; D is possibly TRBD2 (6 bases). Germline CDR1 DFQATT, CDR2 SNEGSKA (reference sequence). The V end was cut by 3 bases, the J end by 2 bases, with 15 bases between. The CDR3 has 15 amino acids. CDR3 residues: CSASAGSTPTDTQYF. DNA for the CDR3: TGCAGTGCTAGTGCGGGATCAACACCCACAGATACGCAGTATTTT.

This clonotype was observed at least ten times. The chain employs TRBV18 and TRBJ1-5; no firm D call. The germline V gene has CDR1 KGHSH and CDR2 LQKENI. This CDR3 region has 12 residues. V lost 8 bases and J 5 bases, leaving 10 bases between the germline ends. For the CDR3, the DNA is TGTGCCAGCAGCCCGGTAGATCAGCCCCAGCATTTT. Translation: CASSPVDQPQHF. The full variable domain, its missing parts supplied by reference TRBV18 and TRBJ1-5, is NAGVMQNPRHLVRRRGQEARLRCSPMKGHSHVYWYRQLPEEGLKFMVYLQKENIIDESGMPKERFSAEFPKEGPSILRIQQVVRGDSAAYFCASSPVDQPQHFGDGTRLSIL.

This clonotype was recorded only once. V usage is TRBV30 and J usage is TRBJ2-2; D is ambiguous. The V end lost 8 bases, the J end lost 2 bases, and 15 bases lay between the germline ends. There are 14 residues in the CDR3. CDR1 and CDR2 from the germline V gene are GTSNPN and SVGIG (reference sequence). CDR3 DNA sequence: TGTGCCAGACGCCCCGATAAAAACACCGGGGAGCTGTTTTTT. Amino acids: CARRPDKNTGELFF. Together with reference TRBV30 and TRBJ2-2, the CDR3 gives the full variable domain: SQTIHQWPATLVQPVGSPLSLECTVEGTSNPNLYWYRQAAGRGLQLLFYSVGIGQISSEVPQNLSASRPQDRQFILSSKKLLLSDSGFYLCARRPDKNTGELFFGEGSRLTVL.

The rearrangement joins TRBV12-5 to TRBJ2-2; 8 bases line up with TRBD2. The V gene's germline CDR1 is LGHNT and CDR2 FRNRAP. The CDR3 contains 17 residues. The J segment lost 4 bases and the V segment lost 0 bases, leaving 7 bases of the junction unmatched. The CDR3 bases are TGTGCTAGTGGTTTGGTGGAGGAACTAGCGGTCACCGGGGAGCTGTTTTTT. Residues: CASGLVEELAVTGELFF.

CDR3 sequence (DNA): TGTGCCAGCAGTTATAGCGGGGGACCCAGGGATGAGCAGTTCTTC. Translating gives CASSYSGGPRDEQFF. The J gene is TRBJ2-1, the V gene TRBV12-3 or TRBV12-4; TRBD2 matches 9 bases. The CDR3 consists of 15 residues. With V trimmed by 4 bases and J by 8 bases, 9 bases remained unmatched.

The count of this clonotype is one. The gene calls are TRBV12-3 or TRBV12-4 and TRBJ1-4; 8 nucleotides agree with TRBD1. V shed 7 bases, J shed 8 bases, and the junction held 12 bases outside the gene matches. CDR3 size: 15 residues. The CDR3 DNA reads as TGTGCCAGCACCACTAGGTACAGGGGGGCCGAAAAACTGTTTTTT. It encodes CASTTRYRGAEKLFF.

The CDR3 reads CASSRGDSSYNEQFF. For the CDR3, the DNA is TGTGCCAGCAGTAGGGGGGACAGCTCCTACAATGAGCAGTTCTTC. V usage is TRBV6-1 and J usage is TRBJ2-1, with D perhaps matching TRBD1 (7 bases). The CDR3 has 15 residues. Germline V gene sequence: CDR1 MNHNS, CDR2 SASEGT. V was trimmed by 5 bases and J by 0 bases, leaving 11 bases between them.

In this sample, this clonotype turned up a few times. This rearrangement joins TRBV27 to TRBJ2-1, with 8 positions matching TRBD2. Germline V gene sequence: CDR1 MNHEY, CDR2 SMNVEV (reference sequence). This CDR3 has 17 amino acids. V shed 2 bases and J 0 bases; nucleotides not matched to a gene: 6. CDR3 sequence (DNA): TGTGCCAGCAGTTTAGAGGGTAGCGGGGCCTCCTACAATGAGCAGTTCTTC. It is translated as CASSLEGSGASYNEQFF.

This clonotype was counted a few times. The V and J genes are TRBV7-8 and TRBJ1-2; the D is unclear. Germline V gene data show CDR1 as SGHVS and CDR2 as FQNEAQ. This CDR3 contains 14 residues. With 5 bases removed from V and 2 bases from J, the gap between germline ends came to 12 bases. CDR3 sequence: CASSPAVGNYGYTF. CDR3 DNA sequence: TGTGCCAGCAGCCCTGCGGTAGGGAACTATGGCTACACCTTC.

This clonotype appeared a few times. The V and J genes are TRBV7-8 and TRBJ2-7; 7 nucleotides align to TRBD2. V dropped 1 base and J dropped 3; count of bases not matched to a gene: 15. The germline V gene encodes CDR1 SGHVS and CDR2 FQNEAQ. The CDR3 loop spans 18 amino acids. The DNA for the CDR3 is TGTGCCAGCAGCTTAGGTCCCCTAGCGGTAGGCCCAGGCTACGAGCAGTACTTC. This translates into CASSLGPLAVGPGYEQYF. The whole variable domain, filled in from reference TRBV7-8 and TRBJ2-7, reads GAGVSQSPRYKVAKRGQDVALRCDPISGHVSLFWYQQALGQGPEFLTYFQNEAQLDKSGLPSDRFFAERPEGSVSTLKIQRTQQEDSAVYLCASSLGPLAVGPGYEQYFGPGTRLTVT.

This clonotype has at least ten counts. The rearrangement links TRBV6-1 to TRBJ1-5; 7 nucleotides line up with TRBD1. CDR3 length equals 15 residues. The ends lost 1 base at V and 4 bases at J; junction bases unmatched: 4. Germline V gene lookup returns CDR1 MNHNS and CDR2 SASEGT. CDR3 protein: CASSEGGTVNQPQHF. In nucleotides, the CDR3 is TGTGCCAGCAGTGAAGGGGGGACAGTTAATCAGCCCCAGCATTTT.

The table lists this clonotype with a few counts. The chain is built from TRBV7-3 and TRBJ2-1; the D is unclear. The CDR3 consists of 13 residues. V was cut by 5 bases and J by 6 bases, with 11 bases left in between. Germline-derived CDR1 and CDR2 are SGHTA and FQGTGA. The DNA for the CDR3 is TGTGCCAGCAGCCCTAATTCGGCCAATGAGCAGTTCTTC. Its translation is CASSPNSANEQFF.